The 16 T cell receptor beta chains given below trace back to one sample, sequenced in a study of T-cell memory formation after mild COVID-19. MiXCR was run by TCRdb on the 5' RACE reads, yielding one entry per CDR3 protein. This table holds hundreds of thousands of distinct CDR3 sequences, about 23% found once. The sample was PBMCs or a T cell subset sorted from them (not recorded which). The receptors originated from an adult woman who had mild COVID-19 (a few samples of this study predate the infection). Cell type and time point are not known.

Of note for this clonotype: Compared with germline, one end of the junction differs, possibly owing to a read error. The chain uses TRBV3-1 and TRBJ2-6, with D possibly called TRBD1 or TRBD2 (5 bases each). Germline CDR1 LGHDT, CDR2 YNNKEL (reference sequence). CDR3 length: 17 amino acids. The CDR3 DNA is TGTGCCAGCAGCCTAAGGGGACCCCGGTCTGGGGCCAACGTCCTGAATTTC. The encoded protein is CASSLRGPRSGANVLNF.

V and J are TRBV6-5 and TRBJ2-6; D is perhaps TRBD2 (6 bases). There are 12 residues in the CDR3. The germline CDR1 and CDR2 sequences are MNHEY and SVGAGI. V lost 8 bases and J 10 bases, leaving 12 bases between the germline ends. CDR3 residues: CASRGVKNVLTF. CDR3 DNA: TGTGCCAGCCGCGGGGTGAAAAACGTCCTGACTTTC.

The rearrangement joins TRBV24-1 to TRBJ2-3; D is ambiguous. V gave up 2 bases and J gave up 0 bases, with 11 bases separating them. The CDR3 extends over 16 amino acids. Per the germline V gene, CDR1 is KGHDR and CDR2 is SFDVKD. CDR3 protein: CATSDWTVISTDTQYF. The CDR3 DNA reads as TGTGCCACCAGTGATTGGACGGTGATTAGCACAGATACGCAGTATTTT.

This clonotype was detected many times. This chain uses TRBV4-2 with TRBJ2-7, with TRBD1 matching 8 bases. CDR3 length: 16 amino acids. V lost 0 bases, J lost 0 bases, and 4 bases stayed unmatched. The germline V gene has CDR1 LGHNA and CDR2 YNFKEQ. The CDR3 sequence is CASSQDGGQASYEQYF. The DNA for the CDR3 is TGTGCCAGCAGCCAAGATGGGGGACAGGCCTCCTACGAGCAGTACTTC.

The chain couples TRBV27 to TRBJ2-3; D remains ambiguous. The CDR3 extends over 14 amino acids. The ends were cut back, 4 bases at V and 4 bases at J, with 12 bases in the middle. CDR1 MNHEY and CDR2 SMNVEV come from the germline V gene (reference sequence). CDR3 residues: CASSSPYIADTQYF. CDR3 DNA sequence: TGTGCCAGCAGTTCGCCCTACATCGCAGATACGCAGTATTTT.

V and J are TRBV4-2 and TRBJ2-6, with 8 positions matching TRBD2. Germline CDR1 reads LGHNA; CDR2 reads YNFKEQ. J lost 3 bases, V lost 5 bases, and 9 bases had no gene match. The CDR3 has 17 residues. CDR3 sequence (DNA): TGTGCCAGCAGCGAGAGCGGGAGAGTGGTTGGGGCCAACGTCCTGACTTTC. It codes for CASSESGRVVGANVLTF.

The chain is built from TRBV2 and TRBJ2-7; possibly TRBD1 for D (6 bases). Looked up from germline, CDR1 is SNHLY and CDR2 is FYNNEI. CDR3 length equals 15 residues. Trimming left V 0 bases short and J 0 bases short, with 9 bases between. The CDR3, as DNA: TGTGCCAGCAGTGAAGCGGGGGCCCTCTCCTACGAGCAGTACTTC. Residues: CASSEAGALSYEQYF.

This clonotype turned up a few times. The chain combines TRBV18 with TRBJ2-5; D unresolved. The CDR3 is 15 amino acids. The V gene's germline CDR1 is KGHSH and CDR2 LQKENI. Between the trimmed V and J ends, which lost 3 bases and 2 bases, there was a span of 13 bases. The CDR3 reads CASSPLQSSQETQYF. The CDR3 bases are TGTGCCAGCTCACCGCTACAGAGCAGTCAAGAGACCCAGTACTTC.

V is TRBV9 and J is TRBJ1-1; TRBD1 matches at 7 bases. This CDR3 is 15 amino acids long. CDR1 SGDLS and CDR2 YYNGEE come from the germline V gene. V shed 0 bases and J 8 bases; nucleotides not matched to a gene: 10. The DNA of the CDR3 is TGTGCCAGCAGCGTAGACGATAGGGGGCCCGGAGAAGCTTTCTTT. Residues: CASSVDDRGPGEAFF. Supplemented by reference TRBV9 and TRBJ1-1, the full variable domain reads DSGVTQTPKHLITATGQRVTLRCSPRSGDLSVYWYQQSLDQGLQFLIQYYNGEERAKGNILERFSAQQFPDLHSELNLSSLELGDSALYFCASSVDDRGPGEAFFGQGTRLTVV.

For the CDR3, the DNA is TGTGCCAGCAGGCGAAAGGGTACTAGCGGGGCTCCTCGGCAGTTCTTC. It yields the protein CASRRKGTSGAPRQFF. V is TRBV12-3 or TRBV12-4 and J is TRBJ2-1, with TRBD2 matching over 10 bases. The CDR3 is 16 amino acids. The V and J ends lost 6 bases and 12 bases, in that order; junction bases with no gene match: 17.

This chain connects TRBV9 to TRBJ2-3, with 8 positions matching TRBD2. The CDR3 totals 15 residues. Trimming took 0 bases from V and 6 from J; bases not matched to a gene: 6. Germline CDR1 is SGDLS and CDR2 is YYNGEE. CDR3 sequence reads: CASSVDGTSKDTQYF. CDR3 sequence (DNA): TGTGCCAGCAGCGTAGACGGGACTAGTAAGGATACGCAGTATTTT.

This clonotype occurred a few times. V is TRBV7-2 and J is TRBJ2-1, with 9 bases fitting TRBD1. CDR1 and CDR2 (germline): SGHTA, FQGNSA. The CDR3 length is 17 residues. J gave up 10 bases and V 1 base, and 14 bases lay outside the gene matches. CDR3 nucleotides: TGTGCCAGCAGCTTAGGGATCAAGGACAGGGGTACTGGGGAGCAGTTCTTC. Residues: CASSLGIKDRGTGEQFF.

The chain employs TRBV2 and TRBJ1-1; no clear D gene. V lost 0 bases, J lost 1 base, and 3 bases lay in between. The CDR3 has 13 residues. Germline CDR1 is SNHLY and CDR2 is FYNNEI. DNA for the CDR3: TGTGCCAGCAGTGAAGCACCGAACACTGAAGCTTTCTTT. Translation: CASSEAPNTEAFF.

V usage is TRBV5-1 and J usage is TRBJ2-1; unclear D gene. The CDR3 contains 11 residues. V shed 3 bases and J shed 7 bases, with 5 bases lying between them. Germline CDR1 is SGHRS and CDR2 is YFSETQ. In DNA form, the CDR3 reads TGCGCCAGCAGCTATCGGAATGAGCAGTTCTTC. Its protein product is CASSYRNEQFF.

This clonotype showed up just a few times. The chain couples TRBV24-1 to TRBJ2-3, with TRBD1 as a possible D gene (5 bases). V lost 0 bases and J lost 6, with 18 bases in between. The CDR3 has 17 residues. Germline V gene sequence: CDR1 KGHDR, CDR2 SFDVKD. The CDR3 loop reads CATSDLPSSIWGDTQYF. The CDR3 DNA reads TGTGCCACCAGTGATTTGCCGAGCAGCATCTGGGGCGATACGCAGTATTTT.

This clonotype turned up a few times. V gene TRBV12-3 or TRBV12-4 combines with J gene TRBJ2-3; TRBD2 agrees at 12 bases. The CDR3 is made up of 15 amino acids. The ends lost 8 bases at V and 6 bases at J; junction bases unmatched: 9. The CDR3 spells CASGSSGGAFDTQYF. For the CDR3, the DNA is TGTGCCAGCGGTTCTAGCGGGGGGGCCTTTGATACGCAGTATTTT.